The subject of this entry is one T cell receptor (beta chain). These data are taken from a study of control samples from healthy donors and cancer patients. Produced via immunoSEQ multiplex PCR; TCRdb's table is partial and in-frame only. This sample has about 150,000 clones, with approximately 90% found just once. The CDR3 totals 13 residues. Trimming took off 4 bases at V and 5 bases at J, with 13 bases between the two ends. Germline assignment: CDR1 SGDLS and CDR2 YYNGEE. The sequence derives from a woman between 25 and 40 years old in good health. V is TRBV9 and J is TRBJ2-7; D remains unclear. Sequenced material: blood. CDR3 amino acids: CASSRLRANEQYF. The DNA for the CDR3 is TGTGCCAGCAGCCGCCTTAGGGCGAACGAGCAGTACTTC.